This TCR beta chain was identified in a study of tumor-infiltrating lymphocytes in primary liver carcinoma. There are many counts of this clonotype. The length of the CDR3 is 15 residues. With V trimmed by 7 bases and J by 3 bases, 9 bases remained unmatched. Germline DNA was also extracted, while the blood RNA originated from unsorted whole blood. A constant-region primer primed TCR beta cDNA synthesis from 450 to 550 ng of total RNA. Employing slightly modified ARM-PCR, three nested multiplex PCR rounds were run, and these gave rise to the TCR beta libraries. Rounds one and two of PCR, each of 10 to 11 cycles, were primed with TRBV1-TRBV30 forward primers and a C-beta reverse primer. TCRdb passed the multiplex PCR reads through MiXCR, listing each CDR3 protein once. The table shows around 330,000 distinct CDR3 sequences, with roughly two thirds occurring only once.

The V call is TRBV12-3 or TRBV12-4, the J call TRBJ2-1, with TRBD2 matching over 7 bases. The origin of this receptor is a man in his forties with primary liver carcinoma and hepatitis B virus infection. The sample taken for sequencing was peripheral blood. CDR3: CASILSGEGYNEQFF. CDR3 bases: TGTGCCAGCATCCTCAGCGGGGAGGGCTACAATGAGCAGTTCTTC.